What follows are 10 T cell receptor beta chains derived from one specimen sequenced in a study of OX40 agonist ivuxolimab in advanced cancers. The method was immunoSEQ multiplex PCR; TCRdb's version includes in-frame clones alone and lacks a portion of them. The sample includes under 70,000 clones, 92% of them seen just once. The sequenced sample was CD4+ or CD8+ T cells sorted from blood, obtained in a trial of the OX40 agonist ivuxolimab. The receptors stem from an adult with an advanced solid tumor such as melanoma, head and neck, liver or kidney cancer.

The DNA for the CDR3 is TGTGCCAGCAGCCCAGGGAAGAAGGACGAGCAGTACTTC. The encoded protein is CASSPGKKDEQYF. The J gene is TRBJ2-7, the V gene TRBV7-2, with TRBD1 as a possible D gene (5 bases). The V end was cut by 5 bases, the J end by 5 bases, with 13 bases between. The CDR3 runs to 13 residues. From germline, CDR1 is SGHTA and CDR2 FQGNSA. Full variable domain (remainder filled in from reference TRBV7-2 and TRBJ2-7): GAGVSQSPSNKVTEKGKDVELRCDPISGHTALYWYRQSLGQGLEFLIYFQGNSAPDKSGLPSDRFSAERTGGSVSTLTIQRTQQEDSAVYLCASSPGKKDEQYFGPGTRLTVT.

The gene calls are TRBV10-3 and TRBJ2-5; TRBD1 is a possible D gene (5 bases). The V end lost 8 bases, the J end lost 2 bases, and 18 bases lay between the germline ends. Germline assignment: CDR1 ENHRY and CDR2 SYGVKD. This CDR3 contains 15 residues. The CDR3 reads CAIAAGPGGQETQYF. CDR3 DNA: TGTGCCATCGCGGCAGGGCCGGGTGGACAAGAGACCCAGTACTTC.

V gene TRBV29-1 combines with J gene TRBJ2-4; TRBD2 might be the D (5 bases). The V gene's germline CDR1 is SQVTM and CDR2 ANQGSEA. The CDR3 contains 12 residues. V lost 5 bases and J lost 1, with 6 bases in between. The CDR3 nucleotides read TGCAGCGTTCGGGGTGCCAAAAACATTCAGTACTTC. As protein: CSVRGAKNIQYF. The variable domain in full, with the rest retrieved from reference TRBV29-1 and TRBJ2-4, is SAVISQKPSRDICQRGTSLTIQCQVDSQVTMMFWYRQQPGQSLTLIATANQGSEATYESGFVIDKFPISRPNLTFSTLTVSNMSPEDSSIYLCSVRGAKNIQYFGAGTRLSVL.

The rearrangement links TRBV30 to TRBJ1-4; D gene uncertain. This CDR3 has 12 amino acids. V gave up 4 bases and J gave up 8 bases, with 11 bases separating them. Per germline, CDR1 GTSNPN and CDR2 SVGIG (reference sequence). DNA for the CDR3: TGTGCCTGGAAGGCAGGAGTGGAAAAACTGTTTTTT. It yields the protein CAWKAGVEKLFF.

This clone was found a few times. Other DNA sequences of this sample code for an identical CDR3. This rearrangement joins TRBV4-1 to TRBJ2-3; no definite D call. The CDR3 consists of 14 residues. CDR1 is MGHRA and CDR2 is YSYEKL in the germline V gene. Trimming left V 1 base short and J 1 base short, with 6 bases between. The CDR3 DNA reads TGCGCCAGCAGCCAAGGGCTAGGCACAGATACGCAGTATTTT. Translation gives CASSQGLGTDTQYF.

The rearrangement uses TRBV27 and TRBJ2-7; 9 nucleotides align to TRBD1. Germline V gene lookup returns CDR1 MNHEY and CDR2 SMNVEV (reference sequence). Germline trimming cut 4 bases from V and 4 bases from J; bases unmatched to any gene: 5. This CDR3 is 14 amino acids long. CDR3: CASSSGTGKYEQYF. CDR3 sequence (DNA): TGTGCCAGCAGTTCAGGGACAGGGAAATACGAGCAGTACTTC.

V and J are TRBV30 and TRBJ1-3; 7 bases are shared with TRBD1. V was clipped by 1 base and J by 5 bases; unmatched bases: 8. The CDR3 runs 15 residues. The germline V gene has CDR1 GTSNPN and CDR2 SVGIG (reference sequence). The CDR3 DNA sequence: TGTGCCTGGAGTGGGGGACAGCTTGTAAGAAACACCATATATTTT. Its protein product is CAWSGGQLVRNTIYF.

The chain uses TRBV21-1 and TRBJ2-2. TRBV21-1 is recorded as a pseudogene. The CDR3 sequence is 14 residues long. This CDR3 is CASSNRTNSGELFF. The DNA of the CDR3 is TGTGCCAGCAGCAATCGAACCAATTCCGGGGAGCTGTTTTTT.

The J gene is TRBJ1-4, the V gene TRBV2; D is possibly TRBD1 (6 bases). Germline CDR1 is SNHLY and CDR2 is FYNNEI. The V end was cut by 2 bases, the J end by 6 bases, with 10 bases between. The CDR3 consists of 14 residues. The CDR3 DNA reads TGTGCCAGCAGTGAATGGCCAGGGGATGAAAAACTGTTTTTT. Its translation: CASSEWPGDEKLFF.

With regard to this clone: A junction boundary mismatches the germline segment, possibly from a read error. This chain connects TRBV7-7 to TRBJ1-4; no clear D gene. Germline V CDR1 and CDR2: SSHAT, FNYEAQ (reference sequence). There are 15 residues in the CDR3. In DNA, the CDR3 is TGTGCTAGCAGCGAAGGGCTAGGGACTAATGAAAAACTGTTTTTT. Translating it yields CASSEGLGTNEKLFF.